This T cell receptor beta chain was documented in a study of T cells after yellow fever vaccination. Findings and limits, study-wide: It was a small share of clonotypes that appeared in both CD4 and CD8 compartments. FACS-sorted repertoires could contain abundant clonotypes contaminating from the bulk population.

The germline V and J ends were trimmed by 5 bases and 8 bases, with 17 bases remaining between them. CDR1 SGHVS and CDR2 FQNEAQ come from the germline V gene. This CDR3 spans 14 amino acids. TCRdb reanalysed the 5' RACE reads using MiXCR and keeps one entry per CDR3 protein. Among fewer than 350,000 distinct CDR3 sequences listed, around 4.5% were seen once. Regarding this clonotype: Its antigen is not known.

This chain uses TRBV7-8 with TRBJ2-3; possibly TRBD1 for D (5 bases). The receptor's source is a man in his late teens or twenties who received the YFV17D yellow fever vaccine. The material sequenced was PBMCs, taken 15 days after the yellow fever booster vaccination. The CDR3 nucleotides are TGTGCCAGCAGCCCAAGGCTGGGGCCGGCTACGCAGTATTTT. Translated: CASSPRLGPATQYF.